This T cell receptor beta chain was captured by sequencing in a study of cytomegalovirus exposure and HLA in healthy donors. Germline V CDR1 and CDR2: WSHSY, SAAADI. CDR3 length: 15 residues. V was pared by 6 bases and J by 0 bases, with 13 bases between. Study-level results: With high specificity and sensitivity, the classifier reportedly diagnosed cytomegalovirus status. In vitro experiments confirmed that a few CMV-associated chains were specific for CMV antigens. The study had only CMV serostatus as immune exposure information.

Worth noting for this clone: Its specificity is not known.

A multiplex PCR was run with 60 Vbeta primers and 13 Jbeta primers. Clones were read by immunoSEQ multiplex PCR, and TCRdb kept only the in-frame ones, dropping some. The data show roughly 100,000 clones, approximately 82% seen once. The sequencing sample was made of PBMCs. The chain recombines TRBV10-2 with TRBJ2-3, with a tentative D call TRBD2 (5 bases). This TCR came from a man in his forties in good health and CMV-seronegative. CDR3 region: CASRPFRLSTDTQYF. The CDR3, as DNA: TGCGCCAGCAGACCCTTCCGACTAAGCACAGATACGCAGTATTTT.